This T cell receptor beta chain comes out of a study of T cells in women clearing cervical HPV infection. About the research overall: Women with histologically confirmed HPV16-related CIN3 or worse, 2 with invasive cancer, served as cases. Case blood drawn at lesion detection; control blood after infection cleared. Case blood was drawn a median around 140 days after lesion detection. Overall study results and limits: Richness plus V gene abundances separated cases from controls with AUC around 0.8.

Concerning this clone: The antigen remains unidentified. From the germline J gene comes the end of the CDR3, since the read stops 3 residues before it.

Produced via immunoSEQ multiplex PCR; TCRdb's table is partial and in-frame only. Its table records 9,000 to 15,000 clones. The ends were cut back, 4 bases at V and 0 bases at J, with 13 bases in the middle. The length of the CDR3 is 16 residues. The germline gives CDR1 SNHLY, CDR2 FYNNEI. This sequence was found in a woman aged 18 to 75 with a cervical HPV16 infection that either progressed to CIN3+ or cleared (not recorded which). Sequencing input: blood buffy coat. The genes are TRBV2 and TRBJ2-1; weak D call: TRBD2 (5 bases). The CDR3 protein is CASSAIGVSSYNEQFF. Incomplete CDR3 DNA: TGTGCCAGCAGTGCCATCGGGGTGAGCTCCTACAATGAG.